The entry below describes one T cell receptor (beta chain). Its antigen is unknown. The data derive from a study of T-cell memory formation after mild COVID-19. Study outcomes and limitations: Largely, contracting CD4+ clones fell within CM and EM, and contracting CD8+ clones within EMRA.

With V trimmed by 1 base and J by 0 bases, 9 bases remained unmatched. The CDR3 is 20 amino acids. TCRdb reprocessed the 5' RACE reads with MiXCR, giving one entry per CDR3 protein. The table lists over 400,000 distinct CDR3 sequences, around a quarter of them singletons, with under 15% in the top ten. The sequenced material came from PBMCs or a T cell subset sorted from them (not recorded which). The rearrangement joins TRBV12-3 or TRBV12-4 to TRBJ2-1; 13 bases are a match to TRBD2. This clonotype was obtained from an adult woman who had mild COVID-19 (a few samples of this study predate the infection). Cell type and time point are not known. Written as DNA, the CDR3 is TGTGCCAGCAGTTTAGGCCCACTAGCGGGAGGGCTTAGCTCCTACAATGAGCAGTTCTTC. The encoded protein is CASSLGPLAGGLSSYNEQFF.